This is a list of T cell receptor beta chains from one sample in a study of OX40 agonist ivuxolimab in advanced cancers. The repertoire was sequenced with immunoSEQ multiplex PCR; TCRdb's copy has only in-frame clones and lacks some. This repertoire shows around 74,000 clones, under 90% found once; its top ten account for over 2.5%. This material consisted of CD4+ or CD8+ T cells sorted from blood, taken in a trial of the OX40 agonist ivuxolimab. These receptors were collected from an adult with an advanced solid tumor such as melanoma, head and neck, liver or kidney cancer. The CDR3 runs from the conserved cysteine through the conserved F or W. The D gene is left open where the match is weak. Part of the rows lack a size; the others show once, few, many or a class for expanded clones.

D gene	J gene	V gene	clone size	CDR3 length	CDR3 protein	CDR3 DNA
NA	TRBJ2-5	TRBV2	NA	13	CASSDGGRATQYF	TGTGCCAGCAGTGATGGGGGGCGGGCGACCCAGTACTTC
TRBD1	TRBJ1-6	TRBV5-1	once	15	CASKSSTGVNSPLHF	TGCGCCAGCAAGTCGTCGACAGGGGTGAATTCACCCCTCCACTTT
NA	TRBJ1-2	TRBV30	NA	13	CALGRDLNYGYTF	TGTGCCCTGGGGAGGGACCTTAACTATGGCTACACCTTC
NA	TRBJ2-6	TRBV5-1	NA	18	CASSSAGHTDSGANVLTF	TGCGCCAGCAGCTCCGCCGGACATACTGACTCTGGGGCCAACGTCCTGACTTTC
TRBD2	TRBJ2-5	TRBV15	NA	17	CATSRGDSGGFQETQYF	TGTGCCACCAGCAGAGGTGATAGCGGGGGGTTCCAAGAGACCCAGTACTTC
NA	TRBJ1-1	TRBV12-2	NA	15	CASRLDYPPSTEAFF	TGTGCAAGTCGCTTAGATTATCCCCCGAGCACTGAAGCTTTCTTT
NA	TRBJ2-3	TRBV6-6	NA	14	CASTRPGGTDTQYF	TGTGCCAGCACTAGACCCGGGGGCACAGATACGCAGTATTTT
TRBD1	TRBJ1-2	TRBV28	NA	15	CASSTQQGAPQGHTF	TGTGCCAGCAGCACTCAACAGGGGGCGCCTCAAGGCCACACCTTC
NA	TRBJ1-3	TRBV7-9	NA	15	CASSLLSGFGNTIYF	TGTGCCAGCAGCTTACTATCAGGGTTCGGAAACACCATATATTTT
NA	TRBJ1-3	TRBV2	NA	13	CASNAGPGNTIYF	TGTGCCAGCAACGCGGGGCCTGGAAACACCATATATTTT
NA	TRBJ1-5	TRBV5-1	once	13	CASSLQVDQPQHF	TGCGCCAGCAGCTTGCAGGTAGATCAGCCCCAGCATTTT
NA	TRBJ1-3	TRBV7-8	NA	16	CASSPTDGSSGNTIYF	TGTGCCAGCAGCCCGACGGACGGGAGCTCTGGAAACACCATATATTTT
TRBD2	TRBJ2-2	TRBV5-1	NA	14	CASSGGRETGELFF	TGCGCCAGCAGCGGAGGGCGGGAGACCGGGGAGCTGTTTTTT
NA	TRBJ1-5	TRBV21-1	NA	15	CASSKLEGADQPQHF	TGTGCCAGCAGCAAACTTGAAGGGGCTGATCAGCCCCAGCATTTT
NA	TRBJ2-3	TRBV5-1	NA	13	CASSRDVGDTQYF	TGCGCCAGCAGCCGTGACGTGGGTGATACGCAGTATTTT
TRBD1	TRBJ2-2	TRBV18	NA	16	CASSPAGRQGAGELFF	TGTGCCAGCTCACCAGCCGGTAGACAGGGGGCCGGGGAGCTGTTTTTT
NA	TRBJ1-1	TRBV30	NA	15	CAWREMGWGHTEAFF	TGTGCCTGGAGGGAAATGGGTTGGGGGCACACTGAAGCTTTCTTT
NA	TRBJ2-5	TRBV15	once	13	CATRAGPQETQYF	TGTGCCACCAGGGCGGGACCCCAAGAGACCCAGTACTTC
TRBD2	TRBJ2-7	TRBV4-1	NA	16	CASSQTGRGVSYEQYF	TGCGCCAGCAGCCAAACGGGACGGGGGGTCTCCTACGAGCAGTACTTC
TRBD2	TRBJ2-7	TRBV27	NA	15	CASRTLAGGSYEQYF	TGTGCCAGCAGAACACTAGCGGGAGGATCCTACGAGCAGTACTTC
NA	TRBJ1-1	TRBV6-5	NA	15	CASSYLDRSNTEAFF	TGTGCCAGCAGTTACTTGGATCGGAGCAACACTGAAGCTTTCTTT
NA	TRBJ2-3	TRBV19	once	16	CASSTYGQLGADTQYF	TGTGCCAGTAGTACATACGGACAGCTGGGCGCAGATACGCAGTATTTT
NA	TRBJ1-1	TRBV19	once	14	CASSPWEKDTEAFF	TGTGCCAGTAGTCCGTGGGAGAAAGACACTGAAGCTTTCTTT
TRBD1	TRBJ2-7	TRBV6-1	NA	13	CASSEWDRGEQYF	TGTGCCAGCAGTGAATGGGACAGGGGCGAGCAGTACTTC
NA	TRBJ1-2	TRBV18	once	15	CASSPPRRGAYGYTF	TGTGCCAGCTCACCACCGCGTCGAGGGGCCTATGGCTACACCTTC
TRBD1	TRBJ1-2	TRBV27	NA	13	CASSLRQGYGYTF	TGTGCCAGCAGTTTAAGACAGGGGTATGGCTACACCTTC
TRBD1	TRBJ2-7	TRBV5-1	NA	16	CASSLTGTGEWGEQYF	TGCGCCAGCAGCCTAACCGGGACAGGGGAATGGGGCGAGCAGTACTTC
NA	TRBJ2-5	TRBV5-1	NA	14	CASSPGTAVETQYF	TGCGCCAGCAGCCCCGGGACCGCCGTCGAGACCCAGTACTTC
TRBD1	TRBJ2-6	TRBV11-1	NA	18	CASSSSQGADSGANVLTF	TGTGCCAGCAGCTCCTCTCAGGGGGCTGACTCTGGGGCCAACGTCCTGACTTTC
NA	TRBJ1-6	TRBV30	few	15	CAWRRISSYNSPLHF	TGTGCCTGGAGGAGGATAAGCTCCTATAATTCACCCCTCCACTTT
TRBD2	TRBJ2-1	TRBV28	NA	16	CASRGTSGRSYNEQFF	TGTGCCAGCAGGGGGACTAGCGGCCGCTCCTACAATGAGCAGTTCTTC
TRBD1	TRBJ2-2	TRBV4-2	NA	15	CASSVGTANTGELFF	TGTGCCAGCAGCGTAGGGACAGCGAACACCGGGGAGCTGTTTTTT
NA	TRBJ1-2	TRBV5-1	NA	13	CASSLGGSSGYTF	TGCGCCAGCAGCTTAGGAGGGAGTTCTGGCTACACCTTC
NA	TRBJ1-2	TRBV5-1	NA	15	CASSLGPGSDYGYTF	TGCGCCAGCAGCTTGGGTCCAGGGTCAGACTATGGCTACACCTTC
TRBD1	TRBJ2-7	TRBV30	NA	14	CAWERGTGLYEQYF	TGTGCCTGGGAACGCGGGACAGGGCTGTACGAGCAGTACTTC
NA	TRBJ1-5	TRBV6-1	once	12	CASKDSNQPQHF	TGTGCCAGCAAGGATAGCAATCAGCCCCAGCATTTT
NA	TRBJ2-7	TRBV11-2	NA	15	CASKVGQTGPSKQYF	TGTGCCAGCAAGGTTGGACAGACGGGGCCCTCTAAGCAGTACTTC
NA	TRBJ2-4	TRBV15	NA	14	CATSRDAPAGIQYF	TGTGCCACCAGCAGAGACGCGCCAGCCGGCATTCAGTACTTC
TRBD1	TRBJ1-1	TRBV6-6	NA	15	CASRRDRGMGAEAFF	TGTGCCAGCAGGCGGGACAGGGGGATGGGCGCTGAAGCTTTCTTT
TRBD2	TRBJ2-1	TRBV28	NA	16	CASSYGGGEEYNEQFF	TGTGCCAGCAGTTATGGCGGGGGGGAGGAATACAATGAGCAGTTCTTC
NA	TRBJ2-7	TRBV5-5	NA	13	CASSFDFPYEQYF	TGTGCCAGCAGCTTCGACTTTCCCTACGAGCAGTACTTC
NA	TRBJ2-1	TRBV27	NA	15	CASRPGAPPYNEQFF	TGTGCCAGCAGGCCTGGGGCCCCACCCTACAATGAGCAGTTCTTC
NA	TRBJ1-1	TRBV29-1	few	11	CSVDLGTQAFF	TGCAGCGTTGATTTAGGGACCCAAGCTTTCTTT
NA	TRBJ2-3	TRBV7-9	NA	14	CASILEPHTDTQYF	TGTGCCAGCATCCTTGAGCCGCACACAGATACGCAGTATTTT
NA	TRBJ2-7	TRBV28	NA	13	CASSLGGPFEQYF	TGTGCCAGCAGTTTAGGGGGCCCCTTCGAGCAGTACTTC